These 27 T cell receptor beta chains originate from one sample sequenced in a study of beta chain features in type 1 diabetes. Whole-study results and caveats: Shorter TCRB CDR3s, moderately but significantly so, marked every one of the four CD4+ subsets in Type 1 diabetes patients.

Expressed TCRB transcripts were sequenced, since all the RNA that had been isolated was reverse transcribed. Produced via immunoSEQ multiplex PCR; TCRdb's table is partial and in-frame only. The sample has a few hundred thousand clones; about 14% are singletons. These receptors lack a known antigen. Sequencing was done on a sample of naive CD4+ T cells from blood. Receptors were obtained from a man aged 30 to 39 with type 1 diabetes.

This clone has a handful of counts. This chain uses TRBV7-9 with TRBJ1-2; D call uncertain. With 5 bases removed from V and 8 bases from J, the gap between germline ends came to 12 bases. Germline CDR1 SEHNR, CDR2 FQNEAQ (reference sequence). The length of the CDR3 is 12 residues. In DNA, the CDR3 is TGTGCCAGCAGCCCTCGGGAGGGAGGCTACACCTTC. The encoded protein is CASSPREGGYTF.

The table lists this clone with a few counts. The gene calls are TRBV29-1 and TRBJ2-2, with D perhaps matching TRBD1 (6 bases). This CDR3 has 14 residues. V lost 3 bases to trimming and J lost 4 bases, with 12 bases between them. Germline assignment: CDR1 SQVTM and CDR2 ANQGSEA. CDR3 DNA sequence: TGCAGCGTTGAGAGGGGGTCGGCCACCGGGGAGCTGTTTTTT. Its protein product is CSVERGSATGELFF.

This clone has a handful of counts. The genes are TRBV7-6 and TRBJ2-5, with D unresolved. Trimming pared 1 base from V and 9 bases from J, leaving 15 bases between. The CDR3 sequence is 14 residues long. The V gene's germline CDR1 is SGHVS and CDR2 FNYEAQ. In DNA form, the CDR3 reads TGTGCCAGCAGCTTAGTTGAGAAGTCATCATCCCAGTACTTC. Translated, it gives CASSLVEKSSSQYF.

The chain has TRBV11-2 and TRBJ1-1; possibly TRBD1 for D (5 bases). The germline V gene has CDR1 SGHAT and CDR2 FQNNGV. The length of the CDR3 is 19 residues. Deletions cut 0 bases from V and 2 bases from J, with 22 bases between. DNA of the CDR3: TGTGCCAGCAGCTTAGATCGATCCTGGGGGGGATTTGGCAACACTGAAGCTTTCTTT. As protein: CASSLDRSWGGFGNTEAFF. Complete variable domain (other parts from reference TRBV11-2 and TRBJ1-1): EAGVAQSPRYKIIEKRQSVAFWCNPISGHATLYWYQQILGQGPKLLIQFQNNGVVDDSQLPKDRFSAERLKGVDSTLKIQPAKLEDSAVYLCASSLDRSWGGFGNTEAFFGQGTRLTVV.

This clone was seen only a few times. This chain joins TRBV29-1 and TRBJ2-3; 8 bases are a match to TRBD2. The CDR3 covers 14 residues. After removal of 6 bases from V and 3 bases from J, the junction contained 8 bases not matched to a gene. Germline CDR1 SQVTM, CDR2 ANQGSEA. The CDR3 DNA follows: TGCAGCGTCCGGGAGGGCCGAGTAACAGATACGCAGTATTTT. Its protein is CSVREGRVTDTQYF.

This clone was seen more than once but under ten times. V is TRBV15 and J is TRBJ1-1, with D maybe TRBD1 (5 bases). The CDR3 has 15 residues. The germline V gene encodes CDR1 LNHNV and CDR2 YYDKDF (reference sequence). V was shortened by 0 bases and J by 2 bases, with 10 bases between the two germline ends. CDR3 sequence: CATSRDQDRNTEAFF. CDR3 coding DNA: TGTGCCACCAGCAGAGATCAAGACAGAAACACTGAAGCTTTCTTT.

The chain employs TRBV7-9 and TRBJ1-2; D gene unclear. V lost 2 bases, J lost 8 bases, and 6 bases lay in between. Germline V gene sequence: CDR1 SEHNR, CDR2 FQNEAQ (reference sequence). The CDR3 extends over 11 amino acids. The CDR3 is CASSLFQGYTF. The CDR3 DNA reads as TGTGCCAGCAGCTTATTTCAGGGCTACACCTTC.

V usage is TRBV7-9 and J usage is TRBJ2-7, with D possibly TRBD2 on 5 matching bases. Germline CDR1 SEHNR, CDR2 FQNEAQ (reference sequence). V was clipped by 1 base and J by 5 bases, with 9 bases between them. The CDR3 spans 13 residues. This chain's CDR3 is CASSLGGFDEQYF. CDR3 nucleotide sequence: TGTGCCAGCAGCTTAGGAGGGTTTGACGAGCAGTACTTC.

This clone appeared many times. The chain combines TRBV23-1 with TRBJ2-7; 7 bases match TRBD1. TRBV23-1 is treated as an ORF (open reading frame) with a function not yet certain. V shed 11 bases, J shed 0 bases, and the junction held 10 bases outside the gene matches. CDR3 length equals 14 residues. CDR3 DNA sequence: TGCGCCGGCAACTACAGGGGAACCTCCTACGAGCAGTACTTC. Protein sequence: CAGNYRGTSYEQYF.

This clone was counted between two and nine times. The chain links TRBV29-1 to TRBJ1-3; no clear D gene. Trimming took 2 bases from V and 0 from J, leaving 11 bases between them. The CDR3 has 15 amino acids. Per germline, CDR1 SQVTM and CDR2 ANQGSEA. CDR3: CSVEKRAHSGNTIYF. The DNA of the CDR3 is TGCAGCGTTGAAAAGAGGGCACACTCTGGAAACACCATATATTTT.

This chain connects TRBV5-1 to TRBJ1-2, with a weak D call TRBD1 (5 bases). The CDR3 has 13 residues. In germline, CDR1 is SGHRS, CDR2 YFSETQ. Trimming removed 3 bases from V and 7 bases from J, with 13 bases in between. The CDR3 coding sequence is TGCGCCAGCAGCTACAGGACACCTCCTGGCTACACCTTC. It yields the protein CASSYRTPPGYTF.

In this sample, this clone turned up a few times. The chain links TRBV29-1 to TRBJ1-5, with D perhaps matching TRBD1 (5 bases). V gave up 7 bases and J gave up 0 bases, with 16 bases separating them. This CDR3 is 15 amino acids long. Germline V lookup: CDR1 SQVTM, CDR2 ANQGSEA. The CDR3 loop is CSATLGPDSNQPQHF. Here the CDR3 DNA reads TGCAGCGCGACGTTGGGGCCAGATAGCAATCAGCCCCAGCATTTT.

The gene calls are TRBV5-4 and TRBJ2-7; 12 bases map to TRBD2. Germline V gene sequence: CDR1 SGHNT, CDR2 YYREEE (reference sequence). V lost 2 bases to trimming and J lost 7 bases; unmatched junction nucleotides: 4. This CDR3 is 14 amino acids long. In DNA, the CDR3 is TGTGCCAGCAGCTTTCTAGCGGGGGGGAGGGAGCAGTACTTC. Translation: CASSFLAGGREQYF.

This clone was observed a few times. The V call is TRBV9, the J call TRBJ2-4; 7 bases fit TRBD1. J was trimmed by 5 bases and V by 3 bases; bases with no gene match: 8. The CDR3 is made up of 15 amino acids. From germline, CDR1 is SGDLS and CDR2 YYNGEE. The CDR3 DNA is TGTGCCAGCAGCGCATTACAGGGGTCCCAAAACATTCAGTACTTC. Its translation is CASSALQGSQNIQYF.

This chain joins TRBV25-1 and TRBJ2-3; D may be TRBD1 (5 bases). This CDR3 is 13 amino acids long. Germline V gene lookup returns CDR1 MGHDK and CDR2 SYGVNS. The V end lost 3 bases, the J end lost 6 bases, and 10 bases lay between the germline ends. CDR3 sequence: CASSEAGYDTQYF. In DNA form, the CDR3 reads TGTGCCAGCAGTGAGGCAGGGTACGATACGCAGTATTTT.

The rearrangement links TRBV5-1 to TRBJ2-3; D gene ambiguous. Germline V gives CDR1 SGHRS, CDR2 YFSETQ. The CDR3 is made up of 14 amino acids. Trimming removed 0 bases from V and 2 bases from J, with 7 bases in between. For the CDR3, the DNA is TGCGCCAGCAGCTTGGCTCTCCCCACAGATACGCAGTATTTT. It translates to CASSLALPTDTQYF.

There are a few counts of this clone. The gene calls are TRBV2 and TRBJ1-4, with 9 bases aligning to TRBD1. The V segment lost 2 bases and the J segment 7 bases; nucleotides outside the gene matches: 5. This CDR3 spans 15 amino acids. Germline lookup yields CDR1 SNHLY and CDR2 FYNNEI. CDR3 region: CASSEWDRASEKLFF. The CDR3 DNA sequence: TGTGCCAGCAGTGAATGGGACAGGGCGTCTGAAAAACTGTTTTTT. Together with reference TRBV2 and TRBJ1-4, the CDR3 gives the full variable domain: EPEVTQTPSHQVTQMGQEVILRCVPISNHLYFYWYRQILGQKVEFLVSFYNNEISEKSEIFDDQFSVERPDGSNFTLKIRSTKLEDSAMYFCASSEWDRASEKLFFGSGTQLSVL.

In its sample, this clone was seen a few times. The chain uses TRBV6-1 and TRBJ1-5, with D tentatively TRBD1 (5 bases). V was cut by 3 bases and J by 6 bases, with 15 bases left in between. The CDR3 consists of 15 residues. CDR1 and CDR2 from the germline V gene are MNHNS and SASEGT. The DNA of the CDR3 is TGTGCCAGCAGTGATCAGGGAAGGGTTGGTCAGCCCCAGCATTTT. Translating it yields CASSDQGRVGQPQHF.

The chain employs TRBV5-4 and TRBJ1-1; weak D call: TRBD1 (6 bases). Trimming cost V 4 bases and J 9 bases, with 13 bases left between them. Germline loops: CDR1 SGHNT, CDR2 YYREEE (reference sequence). The CDR3 is 12 amino acids. CDR3 in DNA: TGTGCCAGCAGCCCGAGGGGGGGGAAAGCTTTCTTT. This codes for CASSPRGGKAFF.

The chain links TRBV19 to TRBJ2-1, with D possibly TRBD2 on 6 matching bases. CDR3 length: 16 amino acids. V was cut by 4 bases and J by 4 bases, with 17 bases left in between. Germline V gives CDR1 LNHDA, CDR2 SQIVND (reference sequence). DNA of the CDR3: TGTGCCAGTAGTACTGTTTCCGGGACTGGTTACAATGAGCAGTTCTTC. This gives the protein CASSTVSGTGYNEQFF.

The J gene is TRBJ1-2, the V gene TRBV29-1; D call uncertain. Germline values: CDR1 SQVTM, CDR2 ANQGSEA. The CDR3 consists of 14 residues. Trimming left V 4 bases short and J 1 base short, with 13 bases between. This CDR3 reads CSVGAQLGNYGYTF. CDR3 nucleotide sequence: TGCAGCGTTGGGGCTCAGTTGGGTAACTATGGCTACACCTTC. The whole variable domain, remainder taken from reference TRBV29-1 and TRBJ1-2, is SAVISQKPSRDICQRGTSLTIQCQVDSQVTMMFWYRQQPGQSLTLIATANQGSEATYESGFVIDKFPISRPNLTFSTLTVSNMSPEDSSIYLCSVGAQLGNYGYTFGSGTRLTVV.

The chain joins TRBV6-5 to TRBJ2-5; 11 positions match TRBD2. Unmatched junction bases numbered 6, after V lost 2 bases and J lost 4 bases. This CDR3 comprises 16 residues. CDR1 MNHEY and CDR2 SVGAGI come from the germline V gene. The CDR3 bases are TGTGCCAGCAGTTACCATAGCGGGGGGGCCGTAGAGACCCAGTACTTC. Amino acids: CASSYHSGGAVETQYF.

V usage is TRBV10-3 and J usage is TRBJ2-5, with D tentatively TRBD2 (5 bases). The CDR3 spans 13 residues. V was pared by 7 bases and J by 0 bases, with 9 bases between. CDR1 is ENHRY, CDR2 SYGVKD, per germline. In DNA, the CDR3 is TGTGCCATCACCCGGGGTTACCAAGAGACCCAGTACTTC. This translates into CAITRGYQETQYF.

This clone was detected a few times. The chain recombines TRBV5-1 with TRBJ2-1, with 8 nucleotides matching TRBD1. Looked up from germline, CDR1 is SGHRS and CDR2 is YFSETQ. The CDR3 spans 17 residues. V shed 6 bases, J shed 3 bases, and the junction held 14 bases outside the gene matches. CDR3 in DNA: TGCGCCAGCATCCCCCCCGGACAGGGATTGAGCTACAATGAGCAGTTCTTC. Its translation: CASIPPGQGLSYNEQFF. The full variable domain, in which reference TRBV5-1 and TRBJ2-1 provide the parts outside the CDR3, is KAGVTQTPRYLIKTRGQQVTLSCSPISGHRSVSWYQQTPGQGLQFLFEYFSETQRNKGNFPGRFSGRQFSNSRSEMNVSTLELGDSALYLCASIPPGQGLSYNEQFFGPGTRLTVL.

This chain links TRBV5-1 with TRBJ2-7; TRBD2 is a possible D gene (6 bases). V was pared by 0 bases and J by 0 bases, with 7 bases between. This CDR3 is built from 14 residues. Germline CDR1 and CDR2: SGHRS and YFSETQ. The CDR3: CASSLVGSSYEQYF. The CDR3 DNA follows: TGCGCCAGCAGCTTGGTCGGGAGCTCCTACGAGCAGTACTTC. Together with reference TRBV5-1 and TRBJ2-7, the CDR3 gives the full variable domain: KAGVTQTPRYLIKTRGQQVTLSCSPISGHRSVSWYQQTPGQGLQFLFEYFSETQRNKGNFPGRFSGRQFSNSRSEMNVSTLELGDSALYLCASSLVGSSYEQYFGPGTRLTVT.

This clone showed up just a few times. The V and J genes are TRBV19 and TRBJ1-2; 10 positions match TRBD1. Germline-derived CDR1 and CDR2 are LNHDA and SQIVND (reference sequence). Losses at the gene ends were 7 bases for V and 5 bases for J; bases not matched to a gene: 7. The CDR3 contains 14 residues. The CDR3 DNA sequence: TGTGCCAGTAACCCGACAGGGGGCAAATATGGCTACACCTTC. This translates into CASNPTGGKYGYTF.

This clone was counted between two and nine times. This chain connects TRBV30 to TRBJ2-7; possible D gene TRBD1, 5 bases. V shed 2 bases and J shed 2 bases, with 16 bases lying between them. The CDR3 extends over 15 amino acids. Germline V gene lookup returns CDR1 GTSNPN and CDR2 SVGIG (reference sequence). CDR3 residues: CAWSLGRTITYEQYF. In DNA form, the CDR3 reads TGTGCCTGGAGTCTTGGCCGGACAATAACCTACGAGCAGTACTTC.